The 29 T cell receptor beta chains below were found in one sample sequenced in a study of T cell repertoires in cytomegalovirus infection. No antigen has been identified for these receptors. A single record per CDR3 protein comes from TCRdb applying MiXCR to the reads. This sample carries around 430,000 distinct CDR3 sequences, 40% to 50% of them seen once, and the ten largest clones take roughly two fifths. The material sequenced was cultured PBMCs, taken from culture after CMV antigen stimulation. These receptor sequences come from a human donor in good health (CMV status not recorded). Some clones in this sample may be carry-over from other donors' samples.

V gene TRBV7-9 combines with J gene TRBJ1-2; no clear D. In germline, CDR1 is SEHNR, CDR2 FQNEAQ (reference sequence). The CDR3 is made up of 15 amino acids. V lost 5 bases, J lost 0 bases, and 13 bases lay in between. The CDR3 spells CASSPPNRPNYGYTF. The DNA for the CDR3 is TGTGCCAGCAGCCCACCAAACAGACCTAACTATGGCTACACCTTC.

The genes are TRBV19 and TRBJ2-7, with 8 bases that match TRBD2. CDR1 and CDR2 (germline): LNHDA, SQIVND (reference sequence). The CDR3 runs 16 residues. Losses at the gene ends were 5 bases for V and 7 bases for J; bases not matched to a gene: 16. This CDR3 is CASSPPLGRGAKEQYF. The CDR3, as DNA: TGTGCCAGTAGTCCCCCCCTGGGGCGGGGGGCCAAGGAGCAGTACTTC.

This chain's CDR3 is CASSIGPYEETQYF. The CDR3 DNA sequence: TGTGCCAGTAGTATAGGACCCTATGAGGAGACCCAGTACTTC. The chain is built from TRBV19 and TRBJ2-5; no clear D. Trimming cost V 1 base and J 5 bases, with 11 bases left between them. Germline V gives CDR1 LNHDA, CDR2 SQIVND (reference sequence). The CDR3 runs 14 residues. The full variable domain, completed using reference TRBV19 and TRBJ2-5, is DGGITQSPKYLFRKEGQNVTLSCEQNLNHDAMYWYRQDPGQGLRLIYYSQIVNDFQKGDIAEGYSVSREKKESFPLTVTSAQKNPTAFYLCASSIGPYEETQYFGPGTRLLVL.

V usage is TRBV9 and J usage is TRBJ2-3; no clear D. V was shortened by 0 bases and J by 4 bases, with 9 bases between the two germline ends. Germline CDR1 is SGDLS and CDR2 is YYNGEE. The CDR3 runs 14 residues. The CDR3 protein is CASSVVPDSDTQYF. For the CDR3, the DNA is TGTGCCAGCAGCGTAGTCCCAGACTCAGATACGCAGTATTTT.

V usage is TRBV4-1 and J usage is TRBJ1-5, with 7 bases that match TRBD1. There are 17 residues in the CDR3. From germline, CDR1 is MGHRA and CDR2 YSYEKL. J gave up 2 bases and V 0 bases, and 7 bases lay outside the gene matches. CDR3 residues: CASSQEKGAVGNQPQHF. In nucleotides, the CDR3 is TGCGCCAGCAGCCAAGAAAAGGGGGCTGTGGGCAATCAGCCCCAGCATTTT.

The rearrangement joins TRBV2 to TRBJ1-6; 8 positions match TRBD1. The CDR3 covers 14 residues. The V segment lost 3 bases and the J segment 10 bases; nucleotides outside the gene matches: 5. The germline V gene has CDR1 SNHLY and CDR2 FYNNEI. CDR3: CASSDRTGYSPLHF. Written as DNA, the CDR3 is TGTGCCAGCAGTGACCGGACAGGGTACTCACCCCTCCACTTT.

The chain uses TRBV5-1 and TRBJ2-1, with 10 bases that match TRBD1. The germline CDR1 and CDR2 sequences are SGHRS and YFSETQ. The J segment lost 4 bases and the V segment lost 4 bases, leaving 8 bases of the junction unmatched. The CDR3 consists of 16 residues. The DNA for the CDR3 is TGCGCCAGCAGCCCCGGACCGGGACAGGGGTACAATGAGCAGTTCTTC. This codes for CASSPGPGQGYNEQFF.

This clonotype was recorded a few times. The chain couples TRBV6-1 to TRBJ2-3; 9 bases match TRBD1. The germline V gene has CDR1 MNHNS and CDR2 SASEGT. V gave up 10 bases and J gave up 4 bases; unmatched junction bases: 6. The CDR3 is 13 amino acids. The CDR3, as DNA: TGTGCCACCCAAACAGGGGGCGCAGATACGCAGTATTTT. Its protein product is CATQTGGADTQYF.

This clonotype was recorded only once. The J gene is TRBJ1-3, the V gene TRBV14; TRBD1 agrees at 8 bases. The CDR3 has 14 residues. The ends lost 4 bases at V and 8 bases at J; junction bases unmatched: 7. Germline lookup yields CDR1 SGHDN and CDR2 FVKESK. CDR3 coding DNA: TGTGCCAGCAGCCTTCGGACAGGGAGAGACACCATATATTTT. Translating it yields CASSLRTGRDTIYF. Combining the CDR3 with reference TRBV14 and TRBJ1-3 gives the whole variable domain EAGVTQFPSHSVIEKGQTVTLRCDPISGHDNLYWYRRVMGKEIKFLLHFVKESKQDESGMPNNRFLAERTGGTYSTLKVQPAELEDSGVYFCASSLRTGRDTIYFGEGSWLTVV.

This clonotype has only a few counts. This sequence joins TRBV5-4 and TRBJ2-1; D is unclear. V was trimmed by 0 bases and J by 3 bases, leaving 13 bases between them. Germline V gene sequence: CDR1 SGHNT, CDR2 YYREEE (reference sequence). This CDR3 region has 16 residues. CDR3 nucleotides: TGTGCCAGCAGCTTGGTGTCTAGTGGACGCTACAATGAGCAGTTCTTC. Residues: CASSLVSSGRYNEQFF.

The J gene is TRBJ2-3, the V gene TRBV5-4; TRBD1 is a possible D gene (5 bases). Germline assignment: CDR1 SGHNT and CDR2 YYREEE (reference sequence). The CDR3 loop spans 14 amino acids. V was pared by 1 base and J by 7 bases, with 13 bases between. CDR3 protein: CASSLRAQGYTQYF. In DNA form, the CDR3 reads TGTGCCAGCAGCTTGAGGGCCCAGGGATATACGCAGTATTTT.

This clonotype was detected only once. The V and J genes are TRBV2 and TRBJ1-2, with unresolved D. The CDR3 covers 10 residues. V lost 3 bases to trimming and J lost 10 bases, with 6 bases between them. Germline CDR1 SNHLY, CDR2 FYNNEI. The CDR3 DNA is TGTGCCAGCAGTGATTTGGCCTACACCTTC. This translates into CASSDLAYTF.

This clonotype showed up just a few times. The chain employs TRBV6-5 and TRBJ2-2; D remains ambiguous. Germline CDR1 reads MNHEY; CDR2 reads SVGAGI. Between the trimmed V and J ends, which lost 4 bases and 7 bases, there was a span of 7 bases. This CDR3 region has 12 residues. The CDR3 loop is CASSSDIGELFF. CDR3 in DNA: TGTGCCAGCAGTTCCGACATCGGGGAGCTGTTTTTT.

This chain links TRBV7-9 with TRBJ1-1; TRBD1 matches at 8 bases. This CDR3 spans 14 amino acids. Germline V gene data show CDR1 as SEHNR and CDR2 as FQNEAQ (reference sequence). V lost 5 bases and J lost 3; bases outside the gene matches: 5. Here the CDR3 reads CASSRGQGHTEAFF. DNA of the CDR3: TGTGCCAGCAGCCGCGGACAGGGCCACACTGAAGCTTTCTTT.

The chain uses TRBV12-3 or TRBV12-4 and TRBJ2-2; 8 nucleotides match TRBD2. This CDR3 region has 13 residues. After removal of 6 bases from V and 6 bases from J, the junction contained 3 bases not matched to a gene. The CDR3: CASSPSGSGELFF. CDR3 sequence (DNA): TGTGCCAGCAGCCCTAGCGGGTCCGGGGAGCTGTTTTTT.

The rearrangement links TRBV10-3 to TRBJ2-1; possible D gene TRBD2, 6 bases. Germline values: CDR1 ENHRY, CDR2 SYGVKD. The CDR3 is 16 residues long. V was shortened by 6 bases and J by 5 bases, with 20 bases between the two germline ends. The CDR3 DNA is TGTGCCATCAGCGGGTTCGCCGGAGGGATTAACAATGAGCAGTTCTTC. The encoded protein is CAISGFAGGINNEQFF.

This chain links TRBV10-3 with TRBJ1-1; TRBD1 matches at 8 bases. V dropped 6 bases and J dropped 4; count of bases not matched to a gene: 4. The CDR3 loop spans 13 amino acids. Germline CDR1 reads ENHRY; CDR2 reads SYGVKD. CDR3 nucleotide sequence: TGTGCCATCAGGCCAACAGGGGGCACTGAAGCTTTCTTT. Encoded protein: CAIRPTGGTEAFF.

The chain is built from TRBV6-5 and TRBJ1-5, with D possibly matching TRBD1 (6 bases). Trimming shortened V by 0 bases and J by 2 bases, and 14 bases separated the two germline ends. Germline V gene data show CDR1 as MNHEY and CDR2 as SVGAGI. This CDR3 contains 17 residues. The DNA of the CDR3 is TGTGCCAGCAGTTACTCGAACGCTGGGGGCTGCAATCAGCCCCAGCATTTT. Residues: CASSYSNAGGCNQPQHF.

This chain connects TRBV7-2 to TRBJ2-3, with 7 bases identical to TRBD1. Germline lookup yields CDR1 SGHTA and CDR2 FQGNSA. The CDR3 is 14 residues long. V shed 5 bases, J shed 4 bases, and the junction held 6 bases outside the gene matches. The CDR3 DNA reads TGTGCCAGCAGCCAAAACAGGGGCCCAGATACGCAGTATTTT. Residues: CASSQNRGPDTQYF.

V is TRBV25-1 and J is TRBJ2-2; TRBD2 is a possible D gene (6 bases). Germline V gives CDR1 MGHDK, CDR2 SYGVNS. Deletions cut 2 bases from V and 1 base from J, with 8 bases between. This CDR3 has 15 amino acids. CDR3 in DNA: TGTGCCAGCAGTGAAGTCGGGAGGAACACCGGGGAGCTGTTTTTT. Amino acid sequence: CASSEVGRNTGELFF. Combining the CDR3 with reference TRBV25-1 and TRBJ2-2 gives the whole variable domain EADIYQTPRYLVIGTGKKITLECSQTMGHDKMYWYQQDPGMELHLIHYSYGVNSTEKGDLSSESTVSRIRTEHFPLTLESARPSHTSQYLCASSEVGRNTGELFFGEGSRLTVL.

This clonotype was counted once. This chain joins TRBV7-9 and TRBJ1-2; D possibly corresponds to TRBD1 (5 bases). Trimming took 3 bases from V and 1 from J, leaving 9 bases between them. The CDR3 is 14 residues long. Germline assignment: CDR1 SEHNR and CDR2 FQNEAQ (reference sequence). The CDR3 loop is CASSFPGGNYGYTF. CDR3 nucleotide sequence: TGTGCCAGCAGCTTCCCGGGGGGTAACTATGGCTACACCTTC.

The chain employs TRBV11-2 and TRBJ1-2, with D unresolved. This CDR3 contains 14 residues. From germline, CDR1 is SGHAT and CDR2 FQNNGV. V was clipped by 1 base and J by 5 bases, with 11 bases between them. CDR3 nucleotide sequence: TGTGCCAGCAGCTTAGGTGGGGTTGGGTATGGCTACACCTTC. Amino acids: CASSLGGVGYGYTF.

V gene TRBV4-1 combines with J gene TRBJ2-7; D remains ambiguous. The CDR3 runs 14 residues. Trimming stripped 4 bases from V and 1 base from J, with 11 bases between. Germline V gene data show CDR1 as MGHRA and CDR2 as YSYEKL. In nucleotides, the CDR3 is TGCGCCAGCAGCCGCCTGGACGGTTCCTACGAGCAGTACTTC. It specifies CASSRLDGSYEQYF.

This clonotype was found a few times. The rearrangement links TRBV6-2 or TRBV6-3 to TRBJ1-6, with 9 bases that match TRBD1. The CDR3 runs 13 residues. Looked up from germline, CDR1 is MNHEY and CDR2 is SVGEGT. Trimming at V came to 10 bases and at J to 7 bases, leaving 5 bases not matched to a gene. This chain's CDR3 is CATSDRGNSPLHF. CDR3 nucleotides: TGTGCCACTTCGGACAGGGGCAATTCACCCCTCCACTTT.

In its sample, this clonotype was seen a few times. This chain links TRBV4-1 with TRBJ2-3, with 13 bases aligning to TRBD2. From germline, CDR1 is MGHRA and CDR2 YSYEKL. The V and J ends lost 3 bases and 8 bases, in that order; junction bases with no gene match: 5. CDR3 size: 15 residues. The CDR3 coding sequence is TGCGCCAGCAGCCAGAGTGGACTAGCGGGAGCTACGCAGTATTTT. This codes for CASSQSGLAGATQYF.

This chain joins TRBV7-2 and TRBJ2-5; D may correspond to TRBD1 or TRBD2 (5 bases each). The CDR3 consists of 15 residues. The ends were cut back, 5 bases at V and 6 bases at J, with 19 bases in the middle. Germline CDR1 reads SGHTA; CDR2 reads FQGNSA. The chain's CDR3 is CASSPRAGMGKTQYF. The CDR3 coding sequence is TGTGCCAGCAGCCCGAGGGCAGGGATGGGAAAGACCCAGTACTTC.

The chain uses TRBV11-2 and TRBJ2-1; D gene ambiguous. The CDR3 loop spans 14 amino acids. The germline CDR1 and CDR2 sequences are SGHAT and FQNNGV. Trimming pared 3 bases from V and 4 bases from J, leaving 10 bases between. The CDR3 bases are TGTGCCAGCAGCTTCGTAGGGCTTTACAATGAGCAGTTCTTC. It is translated as CASSFVGLYNEQFF.

The J gene is TRBJ2-3, the V gene TRBV6-2 or TRBV6-3, with 9 bases fitting TRBD1. V was clipped by 6 bases and J by 3 bases; unmatched bases: 4. CDR3 length equals 14 residues. Germline values: CDR1 MNHEY, CDR2 SVGEGT. DNA of the CDR3: TGTGCCAGCAGGACAGGGGGATATACAGATACGCAGTATTTT. This translates into CASRTGGYTDTQYF.

This clonotype occurred a few times. This chain joins TRBV6-1 and TRBJ1-1; D is possibly TRBD1 (5 bases). The CDR3 is 13 amino acids. The V end lost 6 bases, the J end lost 1 base, and 9 bases lay between the germline ends. Germline CDR1 reads MNHNS; CDR2 reads SASEGT. CDR3 bases: TGTGCCAGCAGCAAGAGGGGGAACACTGAAGCTTTCTTT. Residues: CASSKRGNTEAFF.